The clone carrying this TCR beta chain was seen ten or more times. Its antigen is currently unknown. The data were taken from a study of T cells in Graves' hyperthyroidism and ophthalmopathy. Whole-study context: Sampling of peripheral blood happened at initial diagnosis, prior to any treatment. Findings of the study overall: Within blood appeared most thyroid clonotypes that had expanded above 0.001.

This CDR3 contains 15 residues. V was clipped by 7 bases and J by 4 bases; unmatched bases: 9. Out of roughly 9.1 ml of fresh peripheral blood came the PBMCs. TCR beta CDR3 sequences were amplified from RNA transcripts. HTBI primers drove first-round RT-PCR of the TCR CDR3. One entry per CDR3 protein results from TCRdb running MiXCR on the multiplex PCR reads. The data contain some 600,000 distinct CDR3 sequences, about 14% of them seen just once; the ten biggest clones take up 5.5% to 7.5%. This TCR was sampled from a woman aged 25-40 years with Graves' hyperthyroidism that later progressed to Graves' ophthalmopathy. V is TRBV12-3 or TRBV12-4 and J is TRBJ1-2; 10 nucleotides line up with TRBD1. Sequencing input: blood. This CDR3 reads CASTLLTGGSYGYTF. CDR3 coding DNA: TGTGCCAGCACCCTATTGACAGGGGGCAGCTATGGCTACACCTTC.